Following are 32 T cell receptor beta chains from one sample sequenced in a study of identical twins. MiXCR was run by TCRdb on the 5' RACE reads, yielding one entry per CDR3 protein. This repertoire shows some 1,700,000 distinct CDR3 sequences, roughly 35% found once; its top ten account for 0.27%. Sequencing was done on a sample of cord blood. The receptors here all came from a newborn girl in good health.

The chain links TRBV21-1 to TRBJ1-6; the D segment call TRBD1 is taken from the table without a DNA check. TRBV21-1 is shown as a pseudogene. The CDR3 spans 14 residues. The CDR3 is CASSNGTRDSPLHF. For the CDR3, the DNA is TGTGCCAGCAGCAATGGGACACGGGATTCACCCCTCCACTTT.

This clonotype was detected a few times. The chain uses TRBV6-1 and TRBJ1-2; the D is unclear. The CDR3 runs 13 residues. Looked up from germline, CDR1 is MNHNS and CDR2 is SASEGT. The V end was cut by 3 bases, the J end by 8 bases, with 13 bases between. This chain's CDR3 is CASSDLGGLGYTF. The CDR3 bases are TGTGCCAGCAGTGATCTGGGTGGGCTGGGCTACACCTTC.

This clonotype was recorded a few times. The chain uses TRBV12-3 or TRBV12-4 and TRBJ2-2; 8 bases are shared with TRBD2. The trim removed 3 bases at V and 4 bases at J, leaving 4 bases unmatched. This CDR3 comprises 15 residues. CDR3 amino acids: CASSFRAGVTGELFF. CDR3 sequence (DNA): TGTGCCAGCAGTTTTAGAGCGGGGGTCACCGGGGAGCTGTTTTTT.

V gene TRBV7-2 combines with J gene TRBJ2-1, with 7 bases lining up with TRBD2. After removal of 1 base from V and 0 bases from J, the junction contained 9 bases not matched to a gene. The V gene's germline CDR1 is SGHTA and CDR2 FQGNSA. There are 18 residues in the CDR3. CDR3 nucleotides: TGTGCCAGCAGCTTAGTGATTAGCGGGCGGTCCTCCTACAATGAGCAGTTCTTC. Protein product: CASSLVISGRSSYNEQFF.

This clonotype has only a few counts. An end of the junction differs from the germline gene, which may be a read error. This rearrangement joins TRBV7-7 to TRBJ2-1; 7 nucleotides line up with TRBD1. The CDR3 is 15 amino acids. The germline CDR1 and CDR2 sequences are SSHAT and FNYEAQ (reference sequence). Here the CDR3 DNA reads TGTGCTAGCAGCTTATTTGCAGGGGGTTACAATGAGCAGTTCTTC. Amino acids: CASSLFAGGYNEQFF.

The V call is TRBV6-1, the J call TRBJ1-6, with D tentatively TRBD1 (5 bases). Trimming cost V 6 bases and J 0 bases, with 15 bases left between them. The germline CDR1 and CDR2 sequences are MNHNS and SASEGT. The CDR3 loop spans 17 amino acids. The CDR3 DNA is TGTGCCAGCAGACCTACGGGGCGGAGCTCCTATAATTCACCCCTCCACTTT. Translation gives CASRPTGRSSYNSPLHF.

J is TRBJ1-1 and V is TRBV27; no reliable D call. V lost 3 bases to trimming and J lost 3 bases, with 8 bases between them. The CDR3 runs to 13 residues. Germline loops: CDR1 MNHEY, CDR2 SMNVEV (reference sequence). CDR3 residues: CASSFEEDTEAFF. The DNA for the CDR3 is TGTGCCAGCAGTTTTGAGGAGGACACTGAAGCTTTCTTT.

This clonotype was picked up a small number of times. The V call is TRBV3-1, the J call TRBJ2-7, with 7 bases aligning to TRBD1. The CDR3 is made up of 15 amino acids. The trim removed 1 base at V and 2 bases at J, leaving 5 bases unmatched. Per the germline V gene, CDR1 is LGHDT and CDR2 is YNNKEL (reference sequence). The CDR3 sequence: CASSQATGAPYEQYF. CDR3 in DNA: TGTGCCAGCAGCCAAGCAACAGGGGCACCCTACGAGCAGTACTTC.

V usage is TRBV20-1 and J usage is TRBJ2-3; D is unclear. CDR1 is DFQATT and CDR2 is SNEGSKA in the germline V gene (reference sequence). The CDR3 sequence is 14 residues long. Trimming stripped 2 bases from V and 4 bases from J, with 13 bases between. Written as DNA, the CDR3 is TGCAGTGCTAGACCTAGGTATCCTTCAGATACGCAGTATTTT. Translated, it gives CSARPRYPSDTQYF.

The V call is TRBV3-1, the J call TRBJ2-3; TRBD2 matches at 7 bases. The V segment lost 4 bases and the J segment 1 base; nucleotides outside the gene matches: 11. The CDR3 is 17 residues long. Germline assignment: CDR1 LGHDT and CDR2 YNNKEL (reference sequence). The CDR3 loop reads CASSRRRLAGGTDTQYF. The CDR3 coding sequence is TGTGCCAGCAGCCGCCGCCGTTTGGCGGGGGGCACAGATACGCAGTATTTT.

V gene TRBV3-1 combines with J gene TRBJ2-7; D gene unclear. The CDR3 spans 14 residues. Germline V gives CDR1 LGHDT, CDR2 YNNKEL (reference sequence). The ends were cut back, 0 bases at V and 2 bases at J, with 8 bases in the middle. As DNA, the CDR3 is TGTGCCAGCAGCCAAGAATGGACGCCCTACGAGCAGTACTTC. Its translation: CASSQEWTPYEQYF.

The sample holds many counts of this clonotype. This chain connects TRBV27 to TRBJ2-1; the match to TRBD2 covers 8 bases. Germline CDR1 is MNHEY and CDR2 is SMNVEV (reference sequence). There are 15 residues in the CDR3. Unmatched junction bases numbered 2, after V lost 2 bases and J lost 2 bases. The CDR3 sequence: CASSLGGRPYNEQFF. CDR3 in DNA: TGTGCCAGCAGTTTAGGCGGGAGGCCCTACAATGAGCAGTTCTTC.

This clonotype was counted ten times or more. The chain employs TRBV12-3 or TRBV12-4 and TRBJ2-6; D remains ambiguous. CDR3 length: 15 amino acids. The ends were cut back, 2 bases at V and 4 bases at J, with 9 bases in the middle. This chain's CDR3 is CASSLSSGGANVLTF. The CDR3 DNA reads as TGTGCCAGCAGTTTAAGTTCAGGCGGGGCCAACGTCCTGACTTTC.

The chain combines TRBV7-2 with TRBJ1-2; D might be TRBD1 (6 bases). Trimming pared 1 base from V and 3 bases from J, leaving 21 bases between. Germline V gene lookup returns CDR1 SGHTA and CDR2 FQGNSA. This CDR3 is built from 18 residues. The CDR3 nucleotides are TGTGCCAGCAGCTTAGATGGGGGCCTATACCACTTACACTATGGCTACACCTTC. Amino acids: CASSLDGGLYHLHYGYTF.

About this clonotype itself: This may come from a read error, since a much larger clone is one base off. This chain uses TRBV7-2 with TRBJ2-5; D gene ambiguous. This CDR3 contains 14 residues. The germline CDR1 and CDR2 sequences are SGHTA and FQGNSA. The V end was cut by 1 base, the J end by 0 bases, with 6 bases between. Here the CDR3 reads CASSLDIHQETQYF. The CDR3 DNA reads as TGTGCCAGCAGCTTAGATATCCACCAAGAGACCCAGTACTTC. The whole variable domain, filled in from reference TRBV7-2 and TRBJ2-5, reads GAGVSQSPSNKVTEKGKDVELRCDPISGHTALYWYRQSLGQGLEFLIYFQGNSAPDKSGLPSDRFSAERTGGSVSTLTIQRTQQEDSAVYLCASSLDIHQETQYFGPGTRLLVL.

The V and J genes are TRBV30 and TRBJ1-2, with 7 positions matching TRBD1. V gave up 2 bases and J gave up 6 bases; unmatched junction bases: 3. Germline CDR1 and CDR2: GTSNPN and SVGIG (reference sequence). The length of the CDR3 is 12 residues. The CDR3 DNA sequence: TGTGCCTGGAGTCAACAGGGGAATGGCTACACCTTC. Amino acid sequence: CAWSQQGNGYTF.

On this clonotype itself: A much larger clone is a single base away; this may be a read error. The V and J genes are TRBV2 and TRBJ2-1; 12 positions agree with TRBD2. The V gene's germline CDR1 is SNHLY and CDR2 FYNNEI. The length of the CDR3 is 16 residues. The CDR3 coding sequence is TGTGCCGGCAGACGACTAGCGGGAGCGTTCTACAATGAGCAGTTCTTC. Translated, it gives CAGRRLAGAFYNEQFF.

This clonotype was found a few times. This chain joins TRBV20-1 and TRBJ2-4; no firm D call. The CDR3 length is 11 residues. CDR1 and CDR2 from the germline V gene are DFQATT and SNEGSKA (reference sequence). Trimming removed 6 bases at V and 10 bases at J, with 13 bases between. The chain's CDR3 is CSAASKGIQYF. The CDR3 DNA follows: TGCAGTGCGGCCTCCAAAGGGATTCAGTACTTC.

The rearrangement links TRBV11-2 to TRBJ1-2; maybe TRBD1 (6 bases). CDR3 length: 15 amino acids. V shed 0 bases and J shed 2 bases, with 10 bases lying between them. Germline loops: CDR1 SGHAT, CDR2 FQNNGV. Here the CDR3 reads CASSLESGANYGYTF. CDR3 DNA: TGTGCCAGCAGCTTAGAGTCAGGGGCCAACTATGGCTACACCTTC. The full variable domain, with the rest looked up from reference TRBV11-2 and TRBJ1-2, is EAGVAQSPRYKIIEKRQSVAFWCNPISGHATLYWYQQILGQGPKLLIQFQNNGVVDDSQLPKDRFSAERLKGVDSTLKIQPAKLEDSAVYLCASSLESGANYGYTFGSGTRLTVV.

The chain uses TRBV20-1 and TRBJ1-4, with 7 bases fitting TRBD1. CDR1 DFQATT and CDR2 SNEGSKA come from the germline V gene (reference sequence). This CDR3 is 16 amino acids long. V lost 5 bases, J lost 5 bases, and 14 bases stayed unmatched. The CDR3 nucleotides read TGCAGTGCTGGACACCCGGGCGCAGGGGGGAATGAAAAACTGTTTTTT. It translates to CSAGHPGAGGNEKLFF.

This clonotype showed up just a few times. In nucleotides, the CDR3 is TGTGCCATCAGCGCTGGGACTAGCGGGGCTTACGAGCAGTACTTC. Encoded protein: CAISAGTSGAYEQYF. The V call is TRBV10-3, the J call TRBJ2-7; the match to TRBD2 covers 13 bases. CDR1 and CDR2 from the germline V gene are ENHRY and SYGVKD. The CDR3 has 15 amino acids. Trimming took 6 bases from V and 4 from J; bases not matched to a gene: 6.

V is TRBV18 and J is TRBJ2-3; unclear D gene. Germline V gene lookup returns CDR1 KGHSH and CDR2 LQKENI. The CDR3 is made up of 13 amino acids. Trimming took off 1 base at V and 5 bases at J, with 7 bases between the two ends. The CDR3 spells CASSPLSVDTQYF. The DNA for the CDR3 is TGTGCCAGCTCACCACTGTCGGTAGATACGCAGTATTTT.

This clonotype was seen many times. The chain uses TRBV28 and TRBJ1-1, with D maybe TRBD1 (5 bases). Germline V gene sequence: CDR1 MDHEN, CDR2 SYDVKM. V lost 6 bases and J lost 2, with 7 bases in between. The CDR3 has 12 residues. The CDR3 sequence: CASSDSNTEAFF. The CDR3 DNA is TGTGCCAGCAGCGACAGTAACACTGAAGCTTTCTTT.

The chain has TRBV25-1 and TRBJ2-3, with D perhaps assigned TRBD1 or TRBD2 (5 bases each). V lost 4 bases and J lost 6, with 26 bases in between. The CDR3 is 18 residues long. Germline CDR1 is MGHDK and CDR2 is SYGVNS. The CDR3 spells CASSGVMGTAIELDTQYF. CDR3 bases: TGTGCCAGCAGTGGAGTTATGGGGACCGCAATAGAGCTGGATACGCAGTATTTT.

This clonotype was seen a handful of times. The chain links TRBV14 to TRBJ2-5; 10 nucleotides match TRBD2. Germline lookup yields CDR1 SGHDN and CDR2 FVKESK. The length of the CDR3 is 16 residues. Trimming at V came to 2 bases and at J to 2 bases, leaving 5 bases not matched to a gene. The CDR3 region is CASSQKGLARQETQYF. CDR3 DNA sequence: TGTGCCAGCAGCCAAAAGGGACTAGCGCGGCAAGAGACCCAGTACTTC.

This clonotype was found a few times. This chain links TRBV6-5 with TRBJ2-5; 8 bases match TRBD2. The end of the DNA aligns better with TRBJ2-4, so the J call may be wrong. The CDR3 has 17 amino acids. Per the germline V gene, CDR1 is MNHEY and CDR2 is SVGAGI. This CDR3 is CASSYSSREGPKNIQYF. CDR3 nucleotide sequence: TGTGCCAGCAGTTACTCGAGTCGGGAGGGCCCCAAAAACATTCAGTACTTC.

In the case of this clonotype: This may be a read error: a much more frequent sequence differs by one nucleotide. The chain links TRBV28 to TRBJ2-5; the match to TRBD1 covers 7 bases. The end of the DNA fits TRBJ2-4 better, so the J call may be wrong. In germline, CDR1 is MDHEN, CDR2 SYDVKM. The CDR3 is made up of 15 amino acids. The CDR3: CVSKATPGQKNIQYF. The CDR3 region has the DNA TGTGTCAGCAAGGCTACACCGGGACAGAAAAACATTCAGTACTTC.

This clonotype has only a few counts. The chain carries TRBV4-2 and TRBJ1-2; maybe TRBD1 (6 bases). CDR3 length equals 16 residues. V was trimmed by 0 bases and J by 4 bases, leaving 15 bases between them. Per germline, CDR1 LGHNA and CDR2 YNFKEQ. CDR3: CASSQDRGGAAYGYTF. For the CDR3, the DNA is TGTGCCAGCAGCCAAGATCGGGGGGGGGCCGCCTATGGCTACACCTTC.

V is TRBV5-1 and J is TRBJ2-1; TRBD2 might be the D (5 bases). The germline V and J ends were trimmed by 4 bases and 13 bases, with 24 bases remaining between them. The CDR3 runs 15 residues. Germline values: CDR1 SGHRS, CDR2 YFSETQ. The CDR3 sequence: CASSLQALVEETQFF. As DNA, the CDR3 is TGCGCCAGCAGCCTTCAAGCACTAGTCGAAGAGACCCAGTTCTTC.

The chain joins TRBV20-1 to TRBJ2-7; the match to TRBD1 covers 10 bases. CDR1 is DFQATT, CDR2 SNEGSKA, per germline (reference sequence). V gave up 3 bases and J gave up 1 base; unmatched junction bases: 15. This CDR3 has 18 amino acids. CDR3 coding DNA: TGCAGTGCTAGTAGGGACAGGGGACTAGTGGGCCCTTCCTACGAGCAGTACTTC. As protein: CSASRDRGLVGPSYEQYF.

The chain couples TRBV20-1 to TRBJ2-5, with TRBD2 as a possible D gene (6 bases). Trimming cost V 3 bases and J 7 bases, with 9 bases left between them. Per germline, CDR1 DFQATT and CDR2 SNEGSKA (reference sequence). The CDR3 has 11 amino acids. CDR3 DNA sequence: TGCAGTGCTAGCGGGAGTGGGACCCAGTACTTC. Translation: CSASGSGTQYF.

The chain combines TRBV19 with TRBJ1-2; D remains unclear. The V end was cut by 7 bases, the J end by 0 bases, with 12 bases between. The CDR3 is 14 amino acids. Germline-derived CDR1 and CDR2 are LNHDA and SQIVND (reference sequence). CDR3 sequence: CASTQQRTNYGYTF. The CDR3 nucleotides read TGTGCCAGTACTCAGCAGCGTACTAACTATGGCTACACCTTC.